This record covers a single TCR beta chain. RNA transcripts provided the source from which TCR beta CDR3 regions were amplified. The HTBI primer set served for first-round RT-PCR of the TCR CDR3. Via MiXCR, TCRdb re-called the multiplex PCR reads, giving one row per CDR3 protein. This sample has fewer than 900,000 distinct CDR3 sequences, with about 19% found just once. The data belong to a study of T cells in Graves' hyperthyroidism and ophthalmopathy. The CDR3 totals 15 residues. The V gene end was trimmed by 3 bases and the J gene end by 6 bases; junction bases not matched to a gene: 7. Germline CDR1 is SGHDT and CDR2 is YYEEEE.

Sequencing was performed on blood. The TCR originated in a woman in her fifties or sixties with Graves' hyperthyroidism that later progressed to Graves' ophthalmopathy. This chain links TRBV5-6 with TRBJ1-5; TRBD1 matches at 9 bases. The CDR3 here is CASSWTGELFQPQHF. The CDR3 nucleotides read TGTGCCAGCAGCTGGACAGGGGAGTTGTTTCAGCCCCAGCATTTT. Filled out from reference TRBV5-6 and TRBJ1-5, the complete variable domain reads DAGVTQSPTHLIKTRGQQVTLRCSPKSGHDTVSWYQQALGQGPQFIFQYYEEEERQRGNFPDRFSGHQFPNYSSELNVNALLLGDSALYLCASSWTGELFQPQHFGDGTRLSIL.